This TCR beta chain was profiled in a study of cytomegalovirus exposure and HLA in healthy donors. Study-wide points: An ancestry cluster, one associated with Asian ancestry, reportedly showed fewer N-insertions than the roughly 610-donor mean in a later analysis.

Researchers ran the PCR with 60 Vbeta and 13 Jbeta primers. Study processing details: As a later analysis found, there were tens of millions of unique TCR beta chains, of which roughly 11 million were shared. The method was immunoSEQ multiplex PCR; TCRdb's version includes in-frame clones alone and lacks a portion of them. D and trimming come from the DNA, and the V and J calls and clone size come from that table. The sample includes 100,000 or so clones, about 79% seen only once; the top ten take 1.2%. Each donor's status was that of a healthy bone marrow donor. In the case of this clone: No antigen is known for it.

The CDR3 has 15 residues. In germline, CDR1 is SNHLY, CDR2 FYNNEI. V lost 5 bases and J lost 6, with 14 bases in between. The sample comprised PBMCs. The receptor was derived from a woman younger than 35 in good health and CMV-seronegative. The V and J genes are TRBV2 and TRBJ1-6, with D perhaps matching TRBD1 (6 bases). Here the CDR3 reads CASSYLTGPNSPLHF. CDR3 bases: TGTGCCAGCAGTTATTTGACAGGACCTAATTCACCCCTCCACTTT.